These T cell receptor beta chains were read from a single sample in a study of memory CD4+ T cells and cytomegalovirus serostatus. Data came from immunoSEQ multiplex PCR; TCRdb stores just in-frame clones and leaves some out. The sample consists of around 88,000 clones, under 90% of them appearing once. The specimen was memory CD4+ T cells from blood. These receptors came from an adult in good health and CMV-seropositive. Each CDR3 is given with its conserved first and last residue. The order of the fields is clone size, D gene, J gene, V gene, CDR3 DNA, CDR3 protein. A D gene is named only where the DNA matches it firmly. Rows may omit the clone size; those that give it use once, few, many or a size class.

clone_size: -
d_call: -
j_call: TRBJ2-6
v_call: TRBV10-3
cdr3_nt: TGTGCCATCAACGATGGGGCTGGGGCCAACGTCCTGACTTTC
cdr3_aa: CAINDGAGANVLTF

clone_size: -
d_call: -
j_call: TRBJ2-7
v_call: TRBV5-1
cdr3_nt: TGCGCCAGCAGGTTTGGAGGCGCGGGAAATTTATACGAGCAGTACTTC
cdr3_aa: CASRFGGAGNLYEQYF

clone_size: -
d_call: -
j_call: TRBJ2-3
v_call: TRBV29-1
cdr3_nt: TGCAGCGTTGAAGGAATGGTGGGAGTAACCGCAGATACGCAGTATTTT
cdr3_aa: CSVEGMVGVTADTQYF

clone_size: -
d_call: -
j_call: TRBJ1-1
v_call: TRBV18
cdr3_nt: TGTGCCAGCTCACCACGTCTCGGCGAGAACACTGAAGCTTTCTTT
cdr3_aa: CASSPRLGENTEAFF

clone_size: -
d_call: -
j_call: TRBJ2-1
v_call: TRBV2
cdr3_nt: TGTGCCAGCAGTGTTGGGGGGATAAGGGCGTACAATGAGCAGTTCTTC
cdr3_aa: CASSVGGIRAYNEQFF

clone_size: -
d_call: -
j_call: TRBJ2-3
v_call: TRBV4-1
cdr3_nt: TGCGCCAGCAGCCAACCCCAGCAGGATACGCAGTATTTT
cdr3_aa: CASSQPQQDTQYF

clone_size: -
d_call: TRBD2
j_call: TRBJ2-7
v_call: TRBV27
cdr3_nt: TGTGCCAGCAGGTTGCAACTAGCGGGTACCTCCTACGAGCAGTACTTC
cdr3_aa: CASRLQLAGTSYEQYF

clone_size: -
d_call: -
j_call: TRBJ2-7
v_call: TRBV6-6
cdr3_nt: TGTGCCTCCCGAAGGGAAAACTACGAGCAGTACTTC
cdr3_aa: CASRRENYEQYF

clone_size: few
d_call: TRBD1
j_call: TRBJ1-5
v_call: TRBV6-1
cdr3_nt: TGTGCCAGCAGTGAATGGGACAGGGGGTCATATAGCAATCAGCCCCAGCATTTT
cdr3_aa: CASSEWDRGSYSNQPQHF

clone_size: -
d_call: TRBD1
j_call: TRBJ1-3
v_call: TRBV13
cdr3_nt: TGTGCCAGCAGATTGGGACAGGGGGGAAACACCATATATTTT
cdr3_aa: CASRLGQGGNTIYF

clone_size: -
d_call: TRBD1
j_call: TRBJ1-2
v_call: TRBV28
cdr3_nt: TGTGCCAGCAGAGGGACAGGGGAATATGGCTACACCTTC
cdr3_aa: CASRGTGEYGYTF

clone_size: few
d_call: TRBD2
j_call: TRBJ2-5
v_call: TRBV4-1
cdr3_nt: TGCGCCAGCAGCCAAGGGACTAGCGGGAGTACTCAAGAGACCCAGTACTTC
cdr3_aa: CASSQGTSGSTQETQYF

clone_size: -
d_call: -
j_call: TRBJ2-4
v_call: TRBV30
cdr3_nt: TGTGCCTGGAGTCTTTCCGACAACAGGAACATTCAGTACTTC
cdr3_aa: CAWSLSDNRNIQYF

clone_size: -
d_call: -
j_call: TRBJ1-1
v_call: TRBV30
cdr3_nt: TGTGCCTGGAACTTGCCCTCTGGGGCTTTCTTT
cdr3_aa: CAWNLPSGAFF

clone_size: -
d_call: TRBD1
j_call: TRBJ2-7
v_call: TRBV5-1
cdr3_nt: TGCGCCAGTTCCGGGACAGGGTCGTTCTACGAGCAGTACTTC
cdr3_aa: CASSGTGSFYEQYF

clone_size: -
d_call: TRBD2
j_call: TRBJ2-5
v_call: TRBV27
cdr3_nt: TGTGCCAGCAGACGTAGCGGGAGCGAGACCCAGTACTTC
cdr3_aa: CASRRSGSETQYF

clone_size: -
d_call: TRBD1
j_call: TRBJ2-5
v_call: TRBV5-1
cdr3_nt: TGCGCCAGCAGCTGGGACAGCCCCCAAGAGACCCAGTACTTC
cdr3_aa: CASSWDSPQETQYF

clone_size: -
d_call: -
j_call: TRBJ2-2
v_call: TRBV11-1
cdr3_nt: TGTGCCAGCAGCTTACACGGGGAGCTGTTTTTT
cdr3_aa: CASSLHGELFF

clone_size: -
d_call: TRBD2
j_call: TRBJ2-7
v_call: TRBV28
cdr3_nt: TGTGCCAGCAGTTTATGGCCCCGGACTAGCGGGAAGTTTTCCGGCTACGAGCAGTACTTC
cdr3_aa: CASSLWPRTSGKFSGYEQYF

clone_size: -
d_call: -
j_call: TRBJ1-1
v_call: TRBV28
cdr3_nt: TGTGCCAGCAAACGGTCCGGCGGACATCAAGCTTTCTTT
cdr3_aa: CASKRSGGHQAFF

clone_size: -
d_call: TRBD2
j_call: TRBJ2-7
v_call: TRBV6-6
cdr3_nt: TGTGCCAGCAGCCGACTAGCGGGCCCCTACGAGCAGTACTTC
cdr3_aa: CASSRLAGPYEQYF

clone_size: once
d_call: TRBD1
j_call: TRBJ1-5
v_call: TRBV6-1
cdr3_nt: TGTGCCAGCGCAACGGGACAGGGAAATCAGCCCCAGCATTTT
cdr3_aa: CASATGQGNQPQHF

clone_size: -
d_call: -
j_call: TRBJ2-1
v_call: TRBV6-1
cdr3_nt: TGTGCCAGCAGTGATTCCGGGGAGGGGGGTCAGAATGAGCAGTTCTTC
cdr3_aa: CASSDSGEGGQNEQFF

clone_size: -
d_call: -
j_call: TRBJ2-3
v_call: TRBV7-6
cdr3_nt: TGTGCCAGCAGCATAGTGGGTACTACAGATACGCAGTATTTT
cdr3_aa: CASSIVGTTDTQYF

clone_size: -
d_call: -
j_call: TRBJ2-4
v_call: TRBV25-1
cdr3_nt: TGTGCCAGCAGTGAGTCGGGGTACATTCAGTACTTC
cdr3_aa: CASSESGYIQYF

clone_size: -
d_call: TRBD1
j_call: TRBJ1-4
v_call: TRBV7-6
cdr3_nt: TGTGCCAGCAGCTTTTCAGGGGGCAGGGAAAAACTGTTTTTT
cdr3_aa: CASSFSGGREKLFF

clone_size: once
d_call: TRBD1
j_call: TRBJ1-4
v_call: TRBV28
cdr3_nt: TGTGCCAGCAGTCCCGGGACAGCGAAGGGTCTTGAAAAACTGTTTTTT
cdr3_aa: CASSPGTAKGLEKLFF